This paragraph covers one TCR beta chain sequence. Given a much more abundant clone one base away, this may be a read error. This sample includes further DNA sequences coding for the same CDR3. Measured with immunoSEQ multiplex PCR; TCRdb has only the in-frame clones, and not every one. The table includes around 70,000 clones, approximately 90% detected once. These data originate in a study of resident and recirculating memory T cells in vitiligo. The CDR3 has 17 residues. The germline CDR1 and CDR2 sequences are SGHRS and YFSETQ. Trimming left V 3 bases short and J 9 bases short, with 26 bases between.

The sample consisted of blood. The genes are TRBV5-1 and TRBJ2-3, with D perhaps matching TRBD1 (6 bases). The sequence derives from a male donor with vitiligo. The CDR3 DNA sequence: TGCGCCAGCAGCTGGTCGGGACAAGTTACCGGAGCCGACACGCAGTATTTT. Residues: CASSWSGQVTGADTQYF. Full variable domain (rest looked up from reference TRBV5-1 and TRBJ2-3): KAGVTQTPRYLIKTRGQQVTLSCSPISGHRSVSWYQQTPGQGLQFLFEYFSETQRNKGNFPGRFSGRQFSNSRSEMNVSTLELGDSALYLCASSWSGQVTGADTQYFGPGTRLTVL.